This T cell receptor (beta chain) was sequenced during a study of technical replicates of blood from a handful of donors. This clone was seen just once. Sequencing used immunoSEQ multiplex PCR; TCRdb keeps in-frame clones, though not all of them. The sample includes tens of thousands of clones, about 86% of them seen just once. The CDR3 totals 16 residues. V shed 2 bases and J 4 bases; nucleotides not matched to a gene: 9. Germline V lookup: CDR1 LGHNA, CDR2 YNFKEQ. The sample comprised PBMCs. The V gene is TRBV4-2, the J gene TRBJ2-3; 7 bases line up with TRBD1. The source is a human donor in good health. Some clones in this sample may be carry-over from other donors' samples. The CDR3 protein is CASSQSLAQGADTQYF. In nucleotides, the CDR3 is TGTGCCAGCAGCCAATCCCTAGCTCAGGGGGCAGATACGCAGTATTTT.